The 13 T cell receptor beta chains given below trace back to one sample, sequenced in a study of shared clonotypes between healthy human individuals. Sequencing was performed with immunoSEQ multiplex PCR; in TCRdb, only in-frame clones are kept and a portion is missing. The sample consists of about 1 million clones, about 70% of them appearing once. Sequencing was performed on memory CD4+ T cells sorted from blood. As for subset: CD45RA-negative fraction. The receptors were sampled from a young man in good health.

The chain recombines TRBV5-4 with TRBJ2-7, with D possibly TRBD1 on 6 matching bases. The CDR3 spans 15 residues. The ends were cut back, 1 base at V and 5 bases at J, with 16 bases in the middle. Germline V gene data show CDR1 as SGHNT and CDR2 as YYREEE (reference sequence). Written as DNA, the CDR3 is TGTGCCAGCAGCTTGCCAGGGGCGAAAGTCCACGAGCAGTACTTC. Its translation: CASSLPGAKVHEQYF.

This chain joins TRBV18 and TRBJ2-5, with TRBD1 matching 10 bases. CDR3 length: 15 residues. Germline V gene lookup returns CDR1 KGHSH and CDR2 LQKENI. The J segment lost 5 bases and the V segment lost 1 base, leaving 4 bases of the junction unmatched. The CDR3 nucleotides are TGTGCCAGCTCACCACAGACAGGGGGCACGGAGACCCAGTACTTC. Its translation: CASSPQTGGTETQYF. The whole variable domain, remainder taken from reference TRBV18 and TRBJ2-5, is NAGVMQNPRHLVRRRGQEARLRCSPMKGHSHVYWYRQLPEEGLKFMVYLQKENIIDESGMPKERFSAEFPKEGPSILRIQQVVRGDSAAYFCASSPQTGGTETQYFGPGTRLLVL.

This chain uses TRBV5-1 with TRBJ2-5, with 13 positions matching TRBD2. Germline lookup yields CDR1 SGHRS and CDR2 YFSETQ. V trimming: 4 bases; J trimming: 5 bases; junction bases outside the gene matches: 8. The CDR3 is made up of 16 amino acids. CDR3 sequence: CASSPRTSGRGETQYF. CDR3 nucleotides: TGCGCCAGCAGCCCGCGGACTAGCGGGAGAGGGGAGACCCAGTACTTC.

The rearrangement joins TRBV19 to TRBJ1-3, with TRBD1 as a possible D gene (6 bases). CDR3 length: 13 amino acids. The germline V gene has CDR1 LNHDA and CDR2 SQIVND (reference sequence). Trimming shortened V by 10 bases and J by 4 bases, and 14 bases separated the two germline ends. In DNA form, the CDR3 reads TGTGCCACCACCCAGACAGGAGGAAACACCATATATTTT. Its protein product is CATTQTGGNTIYF.

The rearrangement uses TRBV7-8 and TRBJ2-2; 7 nucleotides align to TRBD1. Trimming cost V 6 bases and J 2 bases; bases outside gene matches: 9. The CDR3 loop spans 16 amino acids. Germline V gene lookup returns CDR1 SGHVS and CDR2 FQNEAQ. CDR3 DNA: TGTGCCAGCAGTCCCAGGGACAGCATAAACACCGGGGAGCTGTTTTTT. Translating gives CASSPRDSINTGELFF.

The rearrangement joins TRBV19 to TRBJ2-3, with unresolved D. The CDR3 extends over 13 amino acids. The germline gives CDR1 LNHDA, CDR2 SQIVND (reference sequence). Trimming stripped 5 bases from V and 4 bases from J, with 10 bases between. The CDR3 DNA is TGTGCCAGTAGTGTCAAGACTGCAGATACGCAGTATTTT. This sequence encodes CASSVKTADTQYF.

This clone appeared many times. CDR3: CASSQDNSNQPQHF. The CDR3 DNA follows: TGCGCCAGCAGCCAAGATAATAGCAATCAGCCCCAGCATTTT. The chain uses TRBV4-3 and TRBJ1-5; the D is unclear. CDR3 length equals 14 residues. Germline CDR1 is LGHNA and CDR2 is YSLEER. V lost 0 bases, J lost 0 bases, and 3 bases lay in between.

J is TRBJ1-5 and V is TRBV7-2; D remains ambiguous. Trimming removed 9 bases from V and 4 bases from J, with 13 bases in between. Germline V gene data show CDR1 as SGHTA and CDR2 as FQGNSA. This CDR3 region has 13 residues. CDR3 nucleotides: TGTGCCAGTTCGTCGGCGGTAAATCAGCCCCAGCATTTT. Translated: CASSSAVNQPQHF.

This chain joins TRBV18 and TRBJ1-1, with D perhaps matching TRBD1 (5 bases). The CDR3 has 17 amino acids. From germline, CDR1 is KGHSH and CDR2 LQKENI. Between the trimmed V and J ends, which lost 2 bases and 3 bases, there was a span of 19 bases. Here the CDR3 DNA reads TGTGCCAGCTCACCATCGGGGGGATTCGGCCGAGACACTGAAGCTTTCTTT. Its protein product is CASSPSGGFGRDTEAFF.

The chain recombines TRBV7-2 with TRBJ1-1; a possible D gene is TRBD1 (5 bases). The V gene lost 5 bases and the J gene lost 8 bases, with 15 bases spanning the gap. Per germline, CDR1 SGHTA and CDR2 FQGNSA. The CDR3 extends over 13 amino acids. The CDR3 spells CASSTTWGREAFF. CDR3 nucleotide sequence: TGTGCCAGCAGCACAACTTGGGGCCGCGAAGCTTTCTTT.

This rearrangement joins TRBV5-4 to TRBJ2-7, with D uncertain. The CDR3 loop spans 16 amino acids. Trimming cost V 0 bases and J 2 bases, with 15 bases left between them. The germline V gene has CDR1 SGHNT and CDR2 YYREEE (reference sequence). CDR3 residues: CASSLAGHSPAYEQYF. The DNA of the CDR3 is TGTGCCAGCAGCTTGGCCGGGCACAGCCCGGCCTACGAGCAGTACTTC.

Remarks on this clone: Other DNA sequences from this sample encode an identical CDR3 as well. This rearrangement joins TRBV7-2 to TRBJ2-2; tentative D call: TRBD1 (5 bases). V lost 2 bases to trimming and J lost 3 bases, with 10 bases between them. CDR1 and CDR2 from the germline V gene are SGHTA and FQGNSA. The CDR3 totals 15 residues. CDR3 sequence (DNA): TGTGCCAGCAGCTTATCTCAGGGATACACCGGGGAGCTGTTTTTT. Protein product: CASSLSQGYTGELFF.

This clone has more than one count but fewer than ten. A read error may be the cause here, since a much bigger clone is one base away. Other nucleotide sequences in the sample specify the same CDR3. V and J are TRBV7-2 and TRBJ1-1; D gene ambiguous. From germline, CDR1 is SGHTA and CDR2 FQGNSA. V dropped 2 bases and J dropped 1 base, with 5 bases sitting between them. This CDR3 has 13 residues. CDR3 in amino acids: CASSLIRNTEAFF. The DNA for the CDR3 is TGTGCCAGCAGCTTAATTAGGAACACTGAAGCTTTCTTT. Full variable domain (rest looked up from reference TRBV7-2 and TRBJ1-1): GAGVSQSPSNKVTEKGKDVELRCDPISGHTALYWYRQSLGQGLEFLIYFQGNSAPDKSGLPSDRFSAERTGGSVSTLTIQRTQQEDSAVYLCASSLIRNTEAFFGQGTRLTVV.